These T cell receptor beta chains were read from a single sample in a study of blood T cell repertoires in COVID-19. TCRdb keeps only in-frame clones here, not all; method: immunoSEQ multiplex PCR. The sample lists about 74,000 clones, 70% to 90% occurring once. The sample was peripheral blood. These receptors all come from an elderly woman with acute or convalescent COVID-19. Each CDR3 is given with its conserved first and last residue. A D gene is named only where the DNA matches it firmly. Clone size, where shown, is once, few, many, or a class for clones that have expanded.

>TRBV5-8|NA|TRBJ1-6|TRBD1
CASSFSGTGANSPLHF
TGTGCCAGCAGCTTTTCCGGGACAGGGGCTAATTCACCCCTCCACTTT
>TRBV4-3|NA|TRBJ2-1|NA
CASSRTLKLSSYNEQFF
TGCGCCAGCAGCCGTACACTAAAGCTTAGCTCCTACAATGAGCAGTTCTTC
>TRBV27|NA|TRBJ2-7|NA
CASSLRGFSSYEQYF
TGTGCCAGCAGTTTAAGAGGGTTTAGCTCCTACGAGCAGTACTTC
>TRBV7-9|NA|TRBJ1-4|TRBD1
CASSLSGQGNEKLFF
TGTGCCAGCAGCTTGAGTGGACAGGGGAATGAAAAACTGTTTTTT
>TRBV30|NA|TRBJ2-2|TRBD2
CAWIGGRNTGELFF
TGTGCCTGGATCGGGGGGAGGAACACCGGGGAGCTGTTTTTT
>TRBV7-2|NA|TRBJ2-7|TRBD2
CASSGWRGAYEQYF
TGTGCCAGCAGCGGTTGGCGGGGGGCCTACGAGCAGTACTTC
>TRBV19|once|TRBJ1-1|NA
CASSIGGWRGNTEAFF
TGTGCCAGTAGTATAGGAGGGTGGAGGGGAAACACTGAAGCTTTCTTT
>TRBV6-5|NA|TRBJ2-5|NA
CASRPNWVGETQYF
TGTGCCAGCAGACCGAACTGGGTCGGGGAGACCCAGTACTTC
>TRBV10-3|NA|TRBJ1-5|NA
CAISEVVREPQHF
TGTGCCATCAGTGAGGTGGTTCGGGAGCCCCAGCATTTT
>TRBV7-6|NA|TRBJ2-1|TRBD2
CASSRTSGYNEQFF
TGTGCCAGCAGTAGGACTAGCGGCTACAATGAGCAGTTCTTC
>TRBV7-2|NA|TRBJ1-5|TRBD1
CASSRTGDSNQPQHF
TGTGCCAGCAGCCGGACAGGGGATAGCAATCAGCCCCAGCATTTT
>TRBV7-9|NA|TRBJ2-7|TRBD2
CASSAGLAGGLYEQYF
TGTGCCAGCAGCGCAGGACTAGCGGGAGGTCTTTACGAGCAGTACTTC
>TRBV6-5|NA|TRBJ1-2|NA
CASSFDKNYGYTF
TGTGCCAGCAGTTTCGACAAGAACTATGGCTACACCTTC
>TRBV5-4|NA|TRBJ1-1|NA
CASSLEPMNTEAFF
TGTGCCAGCAGCTTAGAACCTATGAACACTGAAGCTTTCTTT
>TRBV9|NA|TRBJ2-3|NA
CASSVGLETDTQYF
TGTGCCAGCAGCGTAGGACTAGAAACAGATACGCAGTATTTT
>TRBV7-2|once|TRBJ2-7|TRBD2
CASSLQTSGTYEQYF
TGTGCCAGCAGCCTCCAGACTAGCGGCACCTACGAGCAGTACTTC
>TRBV11-2|NA|TRBJ1-3|NA
CASSSAGRAGNTIYF
TGTGCCAGCAGCTCCGCTGGGCGGGCTGGAAACACCATATATTTT
>TRBV18|NA|TRBJ1-3|NA
CASSLSSSGNTIYF
TGTGCCAGCTCCTTGAGTTCCTCTGGAAACACCATATATTTT
>TRBV27|NA|TRBJ1-1|NA
CASSSAPKLLMNTEAFF
TGTGCCAGCAGTTCCGCCCCGAAGCTACTTATGAACACTGAAGCTTTCTTT
>TRBV12-3/TRBV12-4|NA|TRBJ1-1|NA
CASSLGAIEAFF
TGTGCCAGCAGCCTAGGGGCAATAGAAGCTTTCTTT
>TRBV5-5|NA|TRBJ1-1|NA
CASSLRDPGNTEAFF
TGTGCCAGCAGCCTCAGAGACCCGGGGAACACTGAAGCTTTCTTT
>TRBV14|NA|TRBJ1-5|NA
CAIYPKPGSNQPQHF
TGTGCCATATACCCCAAGCCAGGGAGCAATCAGCCCCAGCATTTT
>TRBV19|NA|TRBJ2-5|TRBD1
CASSIMTGFQETQYF
TGTGCCAGTAGTATCATGACAGGGTTCCAAGAGACCCAGTACTTC
>TRBV5-1|NA|TRBJ2-5|TRBD2
CASSPGTSGSWGETQYF
TGCGCCAGCAGCCCCGGGACTAGCGGGAGTTGGGGTGAGACCCAGTACTTC
>TRBV18|NA|TRBJ1-1|NA
CASSPGTGMNTEAFF
TGTGCCAGCTCACCCGGGACTGGGATGAACACTGAAGCTTTCTTT
>TRBV15|NA|TRBJ2-3|TRBD2
CAVQLAGLADTQYF
TGTGCCGTCCAACTAGCGGGGCTTGCGGATACGCAGTATTTT
>TRBV7-9|NA|TRBJ1-2|TRBD1
CASSPSGTASYGYTF
TGTGCCAGCAGCCCATCAGGGACAGCCAGCTATGGCTACACCTTC
>TRBV6-5|once|TRBJ1-1|NA
CASRALVMMNTEAFF
TGTGCCAGCAGGGCCCTAGTGATGATGAACACTGAAGCTTTCTTT
>TRBV28|NA|TRBJ1-6|NA
CASSISGLMGNSPLHF
TGTGCCAGCAGTATAAGCGGTTTGATGGGTAATTCACCCCTCCACTTT
>TRBV4-3|once|TRBJ2-4|NA
CASSQDLTGAGYPKNIQYF
TGCGCCAGCAGCCAAGATCTAACGGGTGCGGGGTATCCCAAAAACATTCAGTACTTC
>TRBV5-4|NA|TRBJ1-2|TRBD1
CASSLDRGQYGYTF
TGTGCCAGCAGCTTAGACAGGGGCCAATATGGCTACACCTTC
>TRBV7-7|NA|TRBJ2-5|NA
CASSEGVLETQYF
TGTGCTAGCAGTGAGGGGGTTTTGGAGACCCAGTACTTC
>TRBV5-1|NA|TRBJ2-1|TRBD2
CASSFGGGLNEQFF
TGCGCCAGCAGCTTCGGCGGGGGACTCAATGAGCAGTTCTTC
>TRBV12-5|NA|TRBJ2-1|TRBD2
CASGPRLAGGLNEQFF
TGTGCTAGTGGTCCGCGTCTAGCGGGGGGTCTTAATGAGCAGTTCTTC
>TRBV19|NA|TRBJ1-3|NA
CASREVAAGNTIYF
TGTGCCAGTAGAGAGGTCGCCGCTGGAAACACCATATATTTT
>TRBV5-1|NA|TRBJ2-1|TRBD1
CASSLGQGRYNEQFF
TGCGCCAGCAGCTTGGGACAGGGCCGATACAATGAGCAGTTCTTC
>TRBV19|few|TRBJ1-1|TRBD1
CASNKGTGLTEAFF
TGTGCCAGTAATAAAGGGACAGGGCTCACTGAAGCTTTCTTT
>TRBV9|NA|TRBJ2-7|TRBD1
CASSLRQGEQYF
TGTGCCAGCAGCCTGCGACAGGGTGAGCAGTACTTC
>TRBV11-2|NA|TRBJ2-6|NA
CASSLAGANVLTF
TGTGCCAGCAGCTTAGCAGGGGCCAACGTCCTGACTTTC
>TRBV5-4|few|TRBJ2-3|NA
CASFPRKGPETDTQYF
TGTGCCAGCTTCCCCCGGAAGGGGCCGGAGACAGATACGCAGTATTTT
>TRBV6-2/TRBV6-3|NA|TRBJ1-5|NA
CASSDGGGVQPQHF
TGTGCCAGCAGTGACGGGGGTGGGGTTCAGCCCCAGCATTTT
>TRBV28|NA|TRBJ2-7|TRBD1
CASSEQGVFSYEQYF
TGTGCCAGCAGTGAACAGGGGGTTTTCTCCTACGAGCAGTACTTC
>TRBV15|NA|TRBJ2-7|NA
CATSRDTGQGAEQYF
TGTGCCACCAGCAGAGATACCGGGCAGGGTGCCGAGCAGTACTTC
>TRBV2|once|TRBJ2-7|TRBD1
CASKQGDPLDEQYF
TGTGCCAGCAAGCAGGGGGACCCTTTGGACGAGCAGTACTTC
>TRBV2|NA|TRBJ2-5|NA
CASSSGETQYF
TGTGCCAGCAGTTCGGGGGAGACCCAGTACTTC
>TRBV27|NA|TRBJ2-1|NA
CASSERLNNEQFF
TGTGCCAGCTCCGAGCGGCTAAACAATGAGCAGTTCTTC
>TRBV29-1|NA|TRBJ2-7|NA
CSGRLGSSYEQYF
TGCAGCGGCCGCTTGGGGAGCTCCTACGAGCAGTACTTC
>TRBV30|NA|TRBJ2-3|TRBD2
CAWSLGGSRGKDTQYF
TGTGCCTGGAGTCTGGGGGGGAGTAGAGGAAAAGATACGCAGTATTTT
>TRBV30|NA|TRBJ1-4|NA
CAWSVNGGANEKLFF
TGTGCCTGGAGTGTAAACGGGGGGGCTAATGAAAAACTGTTTTTT
>TRBV7-3|NA|TRBJ2-1|NA
CASSPGLLGNEQFF
TGTGCCAGCAGCCCGGGACTTTTGGGCAATGAGCAGTTCTTC
>TRBV19|NA|TRBJ2-2|TRBD2
CASSPRLAGVGGELFF
TGTGCCAGTAGTCCCCGACTAGCGGGAGTAGGCGGGGAGCTGTTTTTT
>TRBV7-2|NA|TRBJ2-5|TRBD2
CASSPSGTSGSQYF
TGTGCCAGCAGCCCATCCGGGACTAGCGGGAGCCAGTACTTC
>TRBV27|NA|TRBJ1-1|NA
CASRLQAMNTEAFF
TGTGCCAGCAGATTACAAGCCATGAACACTGAAGCTTTCTTT
>TRBV27|NA|TRBJ1-2|NA
CASRGGSDGYTF
TGTGCCAGCAGGGGAGGGTCGGATGGCTACACCTTC
>TRBV15|NA|TRBJ2-1|TRBD2
CATSRDRRTSGSAGGNEQFF
TGTGCCACCAGCAGAGATAGACGGACTAGCGGGAGCGCGGGAGGGAATGAGCAGTTCTTC
>TRBV10-1|NA|TRBJ2-1|TRBD2
CASSEEAGAYNEQFF
TGCGCCAGCAGTGAAGAAGCGGGAGCGTACAATGAGCAGTTCTTC
>TRBV2|NA|TRBJ1-2|NA
CASSEDRVWGYTF
TGTGCCAGCAGTGAAGACAGGGTGTGGGGCTACACCTTC
>TRBV11-2|NA|TRBJ2-5|TRBD1
CASRGTGGQETQYF
TGTGCCAGCCGGGGGACAGGGGGCCAAGAGACCCAGTACTTC
>TRBV30|NA|TRBJ1-5|NA
CAWSQGGGNQPQHF
TGTGCCTGGAGTCAGGGTGGGGGCAATCAGCCCCAGCATTTT